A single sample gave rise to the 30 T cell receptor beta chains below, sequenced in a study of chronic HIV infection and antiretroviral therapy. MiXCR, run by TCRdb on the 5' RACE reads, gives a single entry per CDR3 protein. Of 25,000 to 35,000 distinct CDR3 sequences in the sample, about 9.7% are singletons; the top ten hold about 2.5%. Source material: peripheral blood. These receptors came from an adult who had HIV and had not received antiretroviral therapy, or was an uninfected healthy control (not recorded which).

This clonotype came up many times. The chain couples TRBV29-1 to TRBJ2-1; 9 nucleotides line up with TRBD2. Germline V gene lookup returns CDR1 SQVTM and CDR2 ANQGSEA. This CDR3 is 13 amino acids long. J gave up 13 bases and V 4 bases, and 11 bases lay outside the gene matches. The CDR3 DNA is TGCAGCGTTGCGATGGTAGCGGGAGACCGACAGTTCTTC. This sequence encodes CSVAMVAGDRQFF.

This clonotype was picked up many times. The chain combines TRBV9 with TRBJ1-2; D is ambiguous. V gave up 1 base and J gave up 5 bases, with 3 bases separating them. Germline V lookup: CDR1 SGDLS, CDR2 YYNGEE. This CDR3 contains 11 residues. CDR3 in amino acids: CASSVNYGYTF. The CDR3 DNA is TGTGCCAGCAGCGTAAATTATGGCTACACCTTC.

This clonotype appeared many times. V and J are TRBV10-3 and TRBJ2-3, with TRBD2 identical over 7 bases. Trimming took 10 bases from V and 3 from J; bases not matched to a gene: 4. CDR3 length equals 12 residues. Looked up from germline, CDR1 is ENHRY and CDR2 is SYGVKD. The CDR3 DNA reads TGTGCCACCTCGCGGGAGACAGATACGCAGTATTTT. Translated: CATSRETDTQYF.

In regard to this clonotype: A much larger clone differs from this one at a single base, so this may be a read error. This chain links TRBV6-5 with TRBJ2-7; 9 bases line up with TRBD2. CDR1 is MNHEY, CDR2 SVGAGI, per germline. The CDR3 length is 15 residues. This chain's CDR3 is CASSYPGTSSYGQYF. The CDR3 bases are TGTGCCAGCAGTTATCCTGGGACTAGCAGCTACGGGCAGTACTTC.

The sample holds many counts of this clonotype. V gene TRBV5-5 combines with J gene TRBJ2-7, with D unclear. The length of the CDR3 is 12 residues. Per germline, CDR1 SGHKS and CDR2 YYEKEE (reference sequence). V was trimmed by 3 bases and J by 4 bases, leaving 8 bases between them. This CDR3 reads CASSSRSYEQYF. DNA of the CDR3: TGTGCCAGCAGCTCCCGGAGTTACGAGCAGTACTTC.

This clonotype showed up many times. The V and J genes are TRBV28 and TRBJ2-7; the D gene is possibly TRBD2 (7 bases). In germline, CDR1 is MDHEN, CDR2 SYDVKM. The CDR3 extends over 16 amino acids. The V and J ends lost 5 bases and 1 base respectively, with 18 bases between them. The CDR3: CASSPPRRGGSYEQYF. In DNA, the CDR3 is TGTGCCAGCAGTCCCCCCCGGAGGGGGGGATCCTACGAGCAGTACTTC.

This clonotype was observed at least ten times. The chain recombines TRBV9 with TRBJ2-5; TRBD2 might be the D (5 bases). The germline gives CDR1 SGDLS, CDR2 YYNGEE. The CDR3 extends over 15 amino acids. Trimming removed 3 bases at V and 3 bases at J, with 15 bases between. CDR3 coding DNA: TGTGCCAGCAGCGCCTCCTTAACTAGTAAAGAGACCCAGTACTTC. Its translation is CASSASLTSKETQYF.

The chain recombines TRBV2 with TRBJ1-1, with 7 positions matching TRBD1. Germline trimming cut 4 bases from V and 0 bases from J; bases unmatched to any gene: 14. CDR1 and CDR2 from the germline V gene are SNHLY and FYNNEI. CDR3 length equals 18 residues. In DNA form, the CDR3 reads TGTGCCAGCAGTGTTGGGAAGACAGGGAACAATATGAACACTGAAGCTTTCTTT. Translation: CASSVGKTGNNMNTEAFF.

The CDR3, as DNA: TGCAGTGCTAGAATCCCCGGTTATGAGCAGTTCTTC. The encoded protein is CSARIPGYEQFF. The gene calls are TRBV20-1 and TRBJ2-1; no reliable D call. This CDR3 region has 12 residues. Germline V gene sequence: CDR1 DFQATT, CDR2 SNEGSKA (reference sequence). The V end was cut by 2 bases, the J end by 8 bases, with 10 bases between.

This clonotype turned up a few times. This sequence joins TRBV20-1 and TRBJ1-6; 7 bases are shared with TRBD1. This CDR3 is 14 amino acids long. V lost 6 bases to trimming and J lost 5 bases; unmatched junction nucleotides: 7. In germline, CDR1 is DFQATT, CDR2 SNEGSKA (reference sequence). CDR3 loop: CSAQTDRDNSPLHF. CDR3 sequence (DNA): TGCAGTGCACAGACCGACAGGGATAATTCACCCCTCCACTTT.

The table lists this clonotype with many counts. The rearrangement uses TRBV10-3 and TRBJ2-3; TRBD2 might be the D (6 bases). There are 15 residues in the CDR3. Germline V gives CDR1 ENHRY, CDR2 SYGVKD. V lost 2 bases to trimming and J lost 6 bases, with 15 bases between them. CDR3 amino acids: CAISETSREVDTQYF. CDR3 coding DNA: TGTGCCATCAGTGAGACCTCGAGGGAGGTGGATACGCAGTATTTT.

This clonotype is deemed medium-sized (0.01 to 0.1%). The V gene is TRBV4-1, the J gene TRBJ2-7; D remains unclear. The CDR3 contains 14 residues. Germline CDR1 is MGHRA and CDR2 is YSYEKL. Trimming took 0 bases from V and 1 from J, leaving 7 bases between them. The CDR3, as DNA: TGCGCCAGCAGCCAAGATCGCGGATCCTACGAGCAGTACTTC. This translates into CASSQDRGSYEQYF.

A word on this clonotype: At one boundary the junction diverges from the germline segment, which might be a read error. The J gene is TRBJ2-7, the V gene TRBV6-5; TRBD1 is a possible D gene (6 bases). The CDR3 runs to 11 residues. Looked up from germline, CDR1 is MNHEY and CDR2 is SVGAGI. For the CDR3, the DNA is TGTGCCAGCGGCAGGGGCTACGGGCAGTACTTC. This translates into CASGRGYGQYF.

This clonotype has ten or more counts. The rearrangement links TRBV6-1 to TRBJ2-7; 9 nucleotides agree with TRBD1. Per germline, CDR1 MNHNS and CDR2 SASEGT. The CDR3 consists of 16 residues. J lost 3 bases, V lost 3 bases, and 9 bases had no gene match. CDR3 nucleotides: TGTGCCAGCAGTGATTGGACCCGGGACAGGGACTACGAGCAGTACTTC. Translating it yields CASSDWTRDRDYEQYF.

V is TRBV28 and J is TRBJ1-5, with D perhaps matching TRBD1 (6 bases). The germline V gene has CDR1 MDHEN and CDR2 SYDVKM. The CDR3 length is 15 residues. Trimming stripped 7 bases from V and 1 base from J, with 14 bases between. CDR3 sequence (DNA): TGTGCCAGCACCTTAGGGGGGCTGAGCAATCAGCCCCAGCATTTT. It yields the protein CASTLGGLSNQPQHF. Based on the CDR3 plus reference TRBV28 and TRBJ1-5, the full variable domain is DVKVTQSSRYLVKRTGEKVFLECVQDMDHENMFWYRQDPGLGLRLIYFSYDVKMKEKGDIPEGYSVSREKKERFSLILESASTNQTSMYLCASTLGGLSNQPQHFGDGTRLSIL.

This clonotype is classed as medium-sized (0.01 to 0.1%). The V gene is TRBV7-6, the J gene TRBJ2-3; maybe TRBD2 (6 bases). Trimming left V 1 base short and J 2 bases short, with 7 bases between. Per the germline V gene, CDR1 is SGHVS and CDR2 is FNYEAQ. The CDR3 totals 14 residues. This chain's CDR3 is CASSLGDFTDTQYF. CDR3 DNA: TGTGCCAGCAGCTTAGGGGACTTCACAGATACGCAGTATTTT.

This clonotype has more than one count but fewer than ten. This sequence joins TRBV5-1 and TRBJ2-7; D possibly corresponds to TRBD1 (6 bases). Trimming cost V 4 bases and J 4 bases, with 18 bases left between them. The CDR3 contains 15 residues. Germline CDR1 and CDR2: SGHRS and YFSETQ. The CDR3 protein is CASSIRDKVGYEQYF. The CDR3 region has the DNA TGCGCCAGCAGCATCCGGGACAAAGTCGGGTACGAGCAGTACTTC.

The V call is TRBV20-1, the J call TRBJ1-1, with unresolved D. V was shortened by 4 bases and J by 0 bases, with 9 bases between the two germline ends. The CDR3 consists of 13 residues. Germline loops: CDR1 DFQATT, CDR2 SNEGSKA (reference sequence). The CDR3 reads CSATDGVNTEAFF. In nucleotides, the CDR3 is TGCAGTGCTACGGACGGAGTGAACACTGAAGCTTTCTTT.

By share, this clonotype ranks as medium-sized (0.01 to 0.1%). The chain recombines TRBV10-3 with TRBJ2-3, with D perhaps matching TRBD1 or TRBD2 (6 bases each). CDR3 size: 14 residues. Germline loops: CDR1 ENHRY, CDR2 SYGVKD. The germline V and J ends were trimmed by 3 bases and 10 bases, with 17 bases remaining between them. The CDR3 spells CAISDSGGGQAQYF. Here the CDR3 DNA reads TGTGCCATCAGTGATTCCGGGGGCGGCCAGGCGCAGTATTTT.

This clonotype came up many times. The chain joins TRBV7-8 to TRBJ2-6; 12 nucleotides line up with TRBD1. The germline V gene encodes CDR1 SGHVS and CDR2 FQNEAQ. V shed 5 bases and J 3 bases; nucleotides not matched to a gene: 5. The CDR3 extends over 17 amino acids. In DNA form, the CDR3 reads TGTGCCAGCAGCCCCGGGACAGGGGGCAATGGGGCCAACGTCCTGACTTTC. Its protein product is CASSPGTGGNGANVLTF.

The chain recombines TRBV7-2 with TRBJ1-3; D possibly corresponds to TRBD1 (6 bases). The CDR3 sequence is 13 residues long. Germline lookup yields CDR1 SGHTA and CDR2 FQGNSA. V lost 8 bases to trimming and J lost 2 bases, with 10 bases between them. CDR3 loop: CASSRTAGNTIYF. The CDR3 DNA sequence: TGTGCCAGCTCGAGGACAGCTGGAAACACCATATATTTT.

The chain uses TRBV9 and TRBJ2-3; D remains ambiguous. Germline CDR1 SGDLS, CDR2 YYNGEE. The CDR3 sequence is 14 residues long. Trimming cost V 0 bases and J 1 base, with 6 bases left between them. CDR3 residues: CASSVGRGTDTQYF. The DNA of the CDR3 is TGTGCCAGCAGCGTAGGTAGAGGCACAGATACGCAGTATTTT.

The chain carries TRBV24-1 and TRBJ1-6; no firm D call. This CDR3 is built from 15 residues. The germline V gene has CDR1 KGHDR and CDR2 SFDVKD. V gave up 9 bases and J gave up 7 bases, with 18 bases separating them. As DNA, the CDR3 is TGTGCCACCGGGCCGCTTAAGGGATACAATTCACCCCTCCACTTT. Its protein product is CATGPLKGYNSPLHF.

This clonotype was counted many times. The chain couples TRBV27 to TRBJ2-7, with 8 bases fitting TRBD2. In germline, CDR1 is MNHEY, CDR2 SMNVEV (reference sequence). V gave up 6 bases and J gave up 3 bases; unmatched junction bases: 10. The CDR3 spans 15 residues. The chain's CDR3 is CASSGTSGGDYEQYF. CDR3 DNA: TGTGCCAGCAGCGGCACTAGCGGAGGAGACTACGAGCAGTACTTC.

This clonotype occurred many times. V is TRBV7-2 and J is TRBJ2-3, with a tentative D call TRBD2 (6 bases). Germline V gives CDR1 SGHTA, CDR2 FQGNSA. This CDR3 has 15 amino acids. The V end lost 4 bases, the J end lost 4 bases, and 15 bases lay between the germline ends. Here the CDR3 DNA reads TGTGCCAGCAGCTCCCTTTCTGCGGGATCAGATACGCAGTATTTT. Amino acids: CASSSLSAGSDTQYF.

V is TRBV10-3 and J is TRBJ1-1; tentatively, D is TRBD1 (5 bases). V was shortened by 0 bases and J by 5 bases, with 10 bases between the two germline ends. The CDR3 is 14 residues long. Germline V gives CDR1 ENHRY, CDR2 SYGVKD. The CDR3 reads CAISESGPGTEAFF. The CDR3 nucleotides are TGTGCCATCAGTGAGTCGGGTCCAGGGACTGAAGCTTTCTTT.

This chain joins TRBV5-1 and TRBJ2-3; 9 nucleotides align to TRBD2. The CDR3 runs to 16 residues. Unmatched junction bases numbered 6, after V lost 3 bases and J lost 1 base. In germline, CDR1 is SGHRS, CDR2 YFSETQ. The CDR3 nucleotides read TGCGCCAGCAGCTCCTCTAGCGGGGTTCGCACAGATACGCAGTATTTT. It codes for CASSSSSGVRTDTQYF.

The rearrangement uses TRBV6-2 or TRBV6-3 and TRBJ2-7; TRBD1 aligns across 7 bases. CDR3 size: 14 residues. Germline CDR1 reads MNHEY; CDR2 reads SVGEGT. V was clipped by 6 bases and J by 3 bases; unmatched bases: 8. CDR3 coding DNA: TGTGCCAGCAGCTCCGACAGGGAAATCTACGAGCAGTACTTC. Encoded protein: CASSSDREIYEQYF.

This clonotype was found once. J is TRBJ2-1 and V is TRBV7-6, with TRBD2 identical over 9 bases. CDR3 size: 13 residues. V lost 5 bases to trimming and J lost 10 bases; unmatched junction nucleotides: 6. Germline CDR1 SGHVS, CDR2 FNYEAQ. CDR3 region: CASSMTLAGEQFF. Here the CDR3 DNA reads TGTGCCAGCAGCATGACCCTAGCGGGAGAGCAGTTCTTC.

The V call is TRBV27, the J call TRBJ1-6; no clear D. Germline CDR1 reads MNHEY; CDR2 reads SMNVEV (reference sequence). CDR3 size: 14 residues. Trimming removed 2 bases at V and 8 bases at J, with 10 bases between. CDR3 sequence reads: CASSLQQKHSPLHF. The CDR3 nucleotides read TGTGCCAGCAGTTTACAGCAGAAGCATTCACCCCTCCACTTT.